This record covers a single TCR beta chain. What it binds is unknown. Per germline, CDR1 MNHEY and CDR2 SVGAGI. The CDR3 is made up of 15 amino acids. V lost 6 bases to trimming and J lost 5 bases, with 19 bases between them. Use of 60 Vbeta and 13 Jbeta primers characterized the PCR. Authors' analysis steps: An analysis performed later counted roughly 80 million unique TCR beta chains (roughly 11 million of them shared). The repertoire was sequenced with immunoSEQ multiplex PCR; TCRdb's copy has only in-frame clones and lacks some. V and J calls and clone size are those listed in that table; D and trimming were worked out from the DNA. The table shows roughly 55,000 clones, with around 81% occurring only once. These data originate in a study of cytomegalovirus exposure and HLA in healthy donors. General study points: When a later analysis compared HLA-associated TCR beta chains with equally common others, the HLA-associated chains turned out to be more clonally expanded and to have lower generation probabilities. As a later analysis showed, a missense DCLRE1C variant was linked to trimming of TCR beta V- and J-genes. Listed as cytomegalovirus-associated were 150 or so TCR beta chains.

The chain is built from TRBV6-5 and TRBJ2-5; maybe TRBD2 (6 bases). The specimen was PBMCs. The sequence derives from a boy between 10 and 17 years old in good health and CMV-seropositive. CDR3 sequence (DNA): TGTGCCAGCAGAAGGACTAAGTTTCAACGGGAGACCCAGTACTTC. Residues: CASRRTKFQRETQYF.